The rows below give T cell receptor beta chains drawn from one sample of a study of cytomegalovirus exposure and HLA in healthy donors. Libraries were prepared by immunoSEQ multiplex PCR; TCRdb keeps only in-frame clonotypes and omits some of them. Among some 170,000 clones listed, approximately 80% were seen once. The material sequenced was PBMCs. All receptors come from a man between 18 and 29 years old in good health and CMV-seropositive. The CDR3 runs from the conserved cysteine through the conserved F or W. A D gene is named only where the DNA matches it firmly. Expanded clones are given a class, and other clones once, few, many or no size at all.

d_gene: TRBD2; v_gene: TRBV27; j_gene: TRBJ2-7; abundance: .; CDR3nt: TGTGCCAGCAGTCCGTACCTAGCGGCGAATCCCTACGAGCAGTACTTC; CDR3aa: CASSPYLAANPYEQYF
d_gene: .; v_gene: TRBV28; j_gene: TRBJ2-1; abundance: .; CDR3nt: TGTGCCAGTCAGGGATTCTCCTCCTACAATGAGCAGTTCTTC; CDR3aa: CASQGFSSYNEQFF
d_gene: TRBD2; v_gene: TRBV6-4; j_gene: TRBJ2-1; abundance: .; CDR3nt: TGTGCCAGCAGAACAAAACCCGGGACTAGCCCGCAGTTCTTC; CDR3aa: CASRTKPGTSPQFF
d_gene: .; v_gene: TRBV4-1; j_gene: TRBJ2-7; abundance: .; CDR3nt: TGCGCCAGCAGCCAAGATCTCCCCGTTGCCACCTACGAGCAGTACTTC; CDR3aa: CASSQDLPVATYEQYF
d_gene: .; v_gene: TRBV12-2; j_gene: TRBJ2-7; abundance: .; CDR3nt: TGTGCAAGTCGCCCGACAGGGATGGAGTTCTACGAGCAGTACTTC; CDR3aa: CASRPTGMEFYEQYF
d_gene: .; v_gene: TRBV2; j_gene: TRBJ2-1; abundance: .; CDR3nt: TGTGCCAGCAGTGAAGGTCTAGCGAAGGGAGATGAGCAGTTCTTC; CDR3aa: CASSEGLAKGDEQFF
d_gene: TRBD2; v_gene: TRBV7-8; j_gene: TRBJ2-1; abundance: few; CDR3nt: TGTGCCAGCAGCTTAGAGGCGGGGGTGGCTGAGCAGTTCTTC; CDR3aa: CASSLEAGVAEQFF
d_gene: TRBD2; v_gene: TRBV5-1; j_gene: TRBJ2-3; abundance: once; CDR3nt: TGCGCCAGCAGCTTGGCCCTAGCGGGAGCTACAGATACGCAGTATTTT; CDR3aa: CASSLALAGATDTQYF
d_gene: .; v_gene: TRBV7-2; j_gene: TRBJ2-2; abundance: once; CDR3nt: TGTGCCAGCAGCTTAGGTCGGGAAAACACCGGGGAGCTGTTTTTT; CDR3aa: CASSLGRENTGELFF
d_gene: TRBD1; v_gene: TRBV27; j_gene: TRBJ1-1; abundance: .; CDR3nt: TGTGCCAGCAGTATTGGACAGGGTTTAGGGAACACTGAAGCTTTCTTT; CDR3aa: CASSIGQGLGNTEAFF
d_gene: TRBD1; v_gene: TRBV2; j_gene: TRBJ2-7; abundance: .; CDR3nt: TGTGCCAGCAGTGAAAACAGGGGATCGCACGAGCAGTACTTC; CDR3aa: CASSENRGSHEQYF
d_gene: TRBD1; v_gene: TRBV7-9; j_gene: TRBJ2-7; abundance: .; CDR3nt: TGTGCCAGCTCGAGTATGGAAGGGGACAGGGCCTACGAGCAGTACTTC; CDR3aa: CASSSMEGDRAYEQYF
d_gene: .; v_gene: TRBV4-3; j_gene: TRBJ1-1; abundance: .; CDR3nt: TGCGCCAGCAGCCCCCGAGGTTCGGCGCATATTATGAACACTGAAGCTTTCTTT; CDR3aa: CASSPRGSAHIMNTEAFF
d_gene: .; v_gene: TRBV13; j_gene: TRBJ2-2; abundance: .; CDR3nt: TGTGCCAGCAGCTTAGTACAGAACACCGGGGAGCTGTTTTTT; CDR3aa: CASSLVQNTGELFF
d_gene: .; v_gene: TRBV5-5; j_gene: TRBJ2-7; abundance: .; CDR3nt: TGTGCCAGCAGCTTGGCCGCCTCGGGACATAGCGCCGAGCAGTACTTC; CDR3aa: CASSLAASGHSAEQYF